One and the same sample provided the 5 T cell receptor beta chains below, sequenced in a study of blood T cells in healthy people across ages. Primed by a sample-barcoded 5' primer and a J-beta primer mix, a second PCR proceeded for roughly 6 to 12 cycles. One entry per CDR3 protein, called by TCRdb with MiXCR from the 5' RACE reads. The sample holds 780,000 or so distinct CDR3 sequences, roughly 25% seen once. This sample also appeared in a second study, on T cells of mothers and their children.

The sample was blood. These TCRs come from a boy younger than 18 in good health.

This clonotype was seen a few times. V is TRBV12-3 or TRBV12-4 and J is TRBJ2-6; perhaps TRBD1 as D (6 bases). This CDR3 comprises 14 residues. The ends were cut back, 6 bases at V and 0 bases at J, with 6 bases in the middle. The chain's CDR3 is CASSRGSGANVLTF. For the CDR3, the DNA is TGTGCCAGCAGCAGGGGCTCTGGGGCCAACGTCCTGACTTTC.

The chain couples TRBV28 to TRBJ1-1; tentative D call: TRBD1 (5 bases). V lost 8 bases to trimming and J lost 4 bases, with 11 bases between them. CDR1 and CDR2 (germline): MDHEN, SYDVKM. The CDR3 spans 12 residues. This CDR3 reads CASRGRTTEAFF. The CDR3 DNA reads TGTGCCAGCCGGGGCAGGACCACTGAAGCTTTCTTT.

In its sample, this clonotype was seen a few times. This chain connects TRBV28 to TRBJ2-5, with 9 nucleotides matching TRBD1. The better agreement between TRBJ2-1 and the DNA end casts doubt on the J call. This CDR3 has 14 amino acids. Germline V gives CDR1 MDHEN, CDR2 SYDVKM. CDR3 protein: CASTHQGQGYEQFF. The CDR3 DNA is TGTGCCAGCACACACCAGGGACAGGGATATGAGCAGTTCTTC.

This clonotype was observed a few times. The chain uses TRBV27 and TRBJ1-2, with TRBD1 identical over 10 bases. Germline V gene sequence: CDR1 MNHEY, CDR2 SMNVEV (reference sequence). CDR3 length: 16 residues. The V and J ends lost 4 bases and 7 bases, in that order; junction bases with no gene match: 12. The CDR3 is CASSWDRGISISGYTF. Here the CDR3 DNA reads TGTGCCAGCAGTTGGGACAGGGGTATCTCTATCAGTGGCTACACCTTC.

This clonotype has more than one count but fewer than ten. The chain joins TRBV9 to TRBJ2-3, with TRBD2 matching over 12 bases. The CDR3 consists of 20 residues. Germline CDR1 SGDLS, CDR2 YYNGEE. Trimming cost V 0 bases and J 3 bases; bases outside gene matches: 14. The CDR3 loop is CASSVAGLAGLSGWTDTQYF. CDR3 nucleotides: TGTGCCAGCAGCGTAGCAGGACTAGCGGGGTTGTCCGGCTGGACAGATACGCAGTATTTT.